This TCR beta chain was retrieved from a study of OX40 agonist ivuxolimab in advanced cancers. Background on the study: Patients were treated with intravenous ivuxolimab, dosed at 0.01 to 10 mg/kg and infused every 2 weeks. Patients were roughly 81% male with ages roughly 20 to 85, mean around 61. Therapy given before enrollment (anti-PD-1, anti-PD-L1 or anti-CTLA-4) was allowed, and 40% had some.

Collection of blood occurred at baseline, at cycle 4 day 1, and at cycle 7 day 1. The CDR3 loop spans 16 amino acids. The ends lost 5 bases at V and 6 bases at J; junction bases unmatched: 11. From germline, CDR1 is SGHNT and CDR2 YYREEE (reference sequence). Sequencing was performed with immunoSEQ multiplex PCR; in TCRdb, only in-frame clones are kept and a portion is missing. The table shows tens of thousands of clones, with roughly 85% occurring only once. The chain has TRBV5-4 and TRBJ2-1, with 10 positions matching TRBD1. The sequencing here drew on CD4+ or CD8+ T cells sorted from blood, taken in a trial of the OX40 agonist ivuxolimab. The receptor comes from an adult with an advanced solid tumor such as melanoma, head and neck, liver or kidney cancer. CDR3 coding DNA: TGTGCCAGCAGTCGCGGGCCGGGACAGGGGCGCAATGAGCAGTTCTTC. Amino acids: CASSRGPGQGRNEQFF. Full variable domain (outside the CDR3, taken from reference TRBV5-4 and TRBJ2-1): ETGVTQSPTHLIKTRGQQVTLRCSSQSGHNTVSWYQQALGQGPQFIFQYYREEENGRGNFPPRFSGLQFPNYSSELNVNALELDDSALYLCASSRGPGQGRNEQFFGPGTRLTVL.